Sequencing of this TCR beta chain was carried out in a study of blood T cells in healthy people across ages. Findings and caveats of the study: Older age went with lower TCR beta diversity per million T cells, in a roughly linear way. What prevented conclusive comparison of naive and antigen-experienced cells was that PBMCs were unsorted.

Next came a second PCR, run for 7 to 11 cycles, which used a sample-barcoded 5' primer along with a J-beta primer mix. One entry per CDR3 protein, called by TCRdb with MiXCR from the 5' RACE reads. Of about 830,000 distinct CDR3 sequences in the sample, 55% to 70% were seen once. Per the germline V gene, CDR1 is SGHNT and CDR2 is YENEEA. This CDR3 spans 14 amino acids. Each donor's blood draw was roughly 10 milliliters of peripheral blood. Total RNA amounts of at least 5.5 micrograms were extracted per sample. On this clonotype itself: Its target is unknown.

Material for sequencing was blood. The clonotype originates from a man aged 30 to 45 in good health. The chain carries TRBV11-3 and TRBJ2-5; a possible D gene is TRBD1 (6 bases). The better agreement between TRBJ2-7 and the DNA end casts doubt on the J call. The CDR3 here is CASSVQTGAYEQYF. CDR3 DNA: TGTGCCAGCAGCGTACAGACAGGAGCTTACGAGCAGTACTTC.